The source of this T cell receptor (beta chain) is a study of T cell repertoires in cytomegalovirus infection. Whole-study context: Recently identified HLA-C-restricted and well-studied HLA-B-restricted CMV epitopes were used. It can be stated that public TCR beta signatures indicated CMV infection as well as a matching HLA type. Study-wide findings and caveats: Identification of carriers of CMV plus the relevant HLA was achieved through cumulative public TCR beta family frequency. There were HLA-C-restricted CMV-specific TCR beta clonotypes dominating the ex vivo response.

TCRdb called the reads again in MiXCR, with one record for every CDR3 protein. Of approximately 500,000 distinct CDR3 sequences listed, about 33% are singletons. For this clonotype: Its cognate antigen is unknown.

Trimming at V came to 5 bases and at J to 0 bases, leaving 10 bases not matched to a gene. The germline gives CDR1 SGHAT, CDR2 FQNNGV. There are 18 residues in the CDR3. Sequencing was performed on cultured PBMCs, taken from culture after CMV antigen stimulation. The clonotype comes from a human donor in good health (CMV status not recorded). Some clones in this sample may be carry-over from other donors' samples. V is TRBV11-2 and J is TRBJ2-3; 11 bases match TRBD2. The DNA for the CDR3 is TGTGCCAGCAGCCCCTCCCCGGGACTAGCGGCTAGCACAGATACGCAGTATTTT. Its protein product is CASSPSPGLAASTDTQYF.